Listed below are T cell receptor beta chains from one sample, sequenced in a study of tumor and adjacent non-tumor tissue in lung cancer. Each CDR3 protein is one row after TCRdb ran MiXCR on the multiplex PCR reads. Of 55,000 to 65,000 distinct CDR3 sequences detected, about 63% appear once; the ten largest clones hold 32%. What was sequenced was distant non-tumor lung tissue. These receptor sequences come from a man aged 70-80 years with non-small cell lung cancer. Each CDR3 is given with its conserved first and last residue. A D gene is named only where the DNA matches it firmly. Only part of the rows carry a size: once, few, many, or a class if the clone is expanded.

j_call d_call v_call clone_size cdr3_length cdr3_nt cdr3_aa
TRBJ2-7 . TRBV11-2 . 16 TGTGCCAGCAGCTTACTGGGTTTCGCTGGGGCTAGCGAGCAGTACTTC CASSLLGFAGASEQYF
TRBJ2-5 . TRBV6-5 . 15 TGTACCAGCAGTTTCCATCCGGCAGCCCGAGAGACCCAGTACTTC CTSSFHPAARETQYF
TRBJ2-2 TRBD1 TRBV10-1 . 14 TGCGCCAGCCGACCACGCAGGGGGTCCGGGGAGCTGTTTTTT CASRPRRGSGELFF
TRBJ1-2 TRBD1 TRBV29-1 many 14 TGCAGCGTGCTGGACAGGGGGTTTTCGGATGGCTACACCTTC CSVLDRGFSDGYTF
TRBJ2-1 . TRBV11-2 . 12 TGTGCCAGCAGCTTAGGGGTATATGAGAAGTTCTTC CASSLGVYEKFF
TRBJ2-1 . TRBV6-5 . 18 TGTGCCAGCACTTACTCGCCCCGGACCCAAAACTCCTACAATGAGCGGTTCTTC CASTYSPRTQNSYNERFF
TRBJ2-3 . TRBV12-3/TRBV12-4 many 14 TGTGCCAGCAGTCGCGCCGCCCTCTCAGATACGCAGTATTTT CASSRAALSDTQYF
TRBJ2-1 . TRBV6-1 many 15 TGTGCCAGCACATTCGCAGGGGGGGCAAACAATGAGCAGTTCTTC CASTFAGGANNEQFF
TRBJ2-1 . TRBV11-2 . 16 TGTGCCAGCAGCTTAGGTAAGGAACAGGGCTACAATGAGCAGTTCTTC CASSLGKEQGYNEQFF
TRBJ2-2 TRBD1 TRBV11-2 . 16 TGTGGCAGCAGCCTACAGGGGACGTTGTTCGTAGGGGAGCTGTTTTTT CGSSLQGTLFVGELFF
TRBJ2-6 . TRBV6-1 . 17 TGTGCCACCAGTGAAGGAACAGACTTTTCTGGGGCCAACGTCCTGACTTTC CATSEGTDFSGANVLTF
TRBJ1-1 TRBD1 TRBV29-1 . 16 TGCATCGCTAATGGACAGGCAGGGAAGAGGGTTACTGAAGCTTTCTTT CIANGQAGKRVTEAFF
TRBJ2-3 TRBD1 TRBV28 few 16 TGTGCCAGCAGTCCCGCCGGGACAGGGGGCGAAAATACGCAGTATTTT CASSPAGTGGENTQYF
TRBJ2-3 . TRBV29-1 . 15 TGCAGCGCTGGAAGTGGAGCTGTTAGTATGGATACGCAGTATTTT CSAGSGAVSMDTQYF
TRBJ2-5 TRBD1 TRBV2 . 15 TGTGCCAGCAGCCTCTACAGGGGGCGACAAGAGACCCAGTACTTC CASSLYRGRQETQYF
TRBJ1-2 . TRBV10-2 once 13 TGCGCCAGCAGTAATCCGCACTTATATGGCTACACGTTC CASSNPHLYGYTF
TRBJ1-6 . TRBV5-1 few 14 TGCGCCAGCAGCTCGGGACGGGATAATTCACCCCTCCACTTT CASSSGRDNSPLHF
TRBJ2-3 TRBD2 TRBV7-9 many 17 TGTGCCAGCAGCCCGGGACTAGCGGGGGCCCGCACAGATACGCAGTATTTT CASSPGLAGARTDTQYF
TRBJ2-5 . TRBV5-8 . 13 TGTGCCAGCAGCACGCGGGGTCTAGAGACCCAGTACTTC CASSTRGLETQYF
TRBJ2-7 TRBD2 TRBV4-2 many 16 TGTGCCAGCAGCCAAGGGACTAGCGGGGATTCCTACGAGCAGTACTTC CASSQGTSGDSYEQYF
TRBJ2-7 . TRBV11-2 . 12 TGTGCCATCAGCTCAGATTACTACGAACAGTACTTC CAISSDYYEQYF
TRBJ2-5 . TRBV12-3/TRBV12-4 medium-sized 13 TGTGCCAGCAGTCCGACGGGGAGGGAGACCCAGTACTTC CASSPTGRETQYF
TRBJ1-1 . TRBV5-1 . 14 TGCGCCAGCAATAAAATAGGGACCGCCTCTGAAGCTTTCTTT CASNKIGTASEAFF
TRBJ2-7 . TRBV28 many 13 TGTGCCAGCAGAAACGGGGGACGAGTCGAGCAGTACTTC CASRNGGRVEQYF
TRBJ2-1 . TRBV10-3 . 13 TGTGCCTTCAGATCCGAGAGGGGTGATGAGCATTTCTTC CAFRSERGDEHFF
TRBJ2-5 . TRBV5-1 many 15 TGCGCCAGCAGCCTGGGGACAGAGCGGGAGGAGACCCAGTACTTC CASSLGTEREETQYF
TRBJ2-3 . TRBV5-1 many 14 TGCGCCAGCAGCTTATGGACAGGCACAGATACGCAGTATTTT CASSLWTGTDTQYF